These T cell receptor beta chains were read from a single sample in a study of cytomegalovirus exposure and HLA in healthy donors. TCRdb's copy holds only in-frame clones and misses some; the assay was immunoSEQ multiplex PCR. The table includes about 160,000 clones, roughly 84% detected once. Sequences were obtained from PBMCs. The receptors here all came from a man aged 18 to 35 in good health and CMV-seronegative. The CDR3 runs from the conserved cysteine through the conserved F or W. The order of the fields is D gene, clone size, J gene, V gene, CDR3 protein, CDR3 DNA. The D gene is left open where the match is weak. Some rows have no size entry. The others give once, few or many, or a class for an expanded clone.

. | . | TRBJ2-5 | TRBV4-1 | CASSQRPEGSTETQYF | TGCGCCAGCAGCCAACGCCCGGAGGGATCGACGGAGACCCAGTACTTC
TRBD2 | . | TRBJ2-5 | TRBV9 | CASSVGSSGSLQETQYF | TGTGCCAGCAGCGTAGGTTCTAGCGGGAGCCTACAAGAGACCCAGTACTTC
. | . | TRBJ1-2 | TRBV5-1 | CASSGGTPNYGYTF | TGCGCCAGCAGCGGGGGGACTCCGAACTATGGCTACACCTTC
TRBD1 | few | TRBJ2-7 | TRBV27 | CASSLKGRGTPYEQYF | TGTGCCAGCAGTTTAAAGGGCAGGGGGACCCCCTACGAGCAGTACTTC
. | once | TRBJ2-7 | TRBV2 | CASSHSPTEAYEQYF | TGTGCCAGCAGTCACTCACCCACGGAGGCCTACGAGCAGTACTTC
. | . | TRBJ1-5 | TRBV5-5 | CASSPFLRTGPNQPQHF | TGTGCCAGCAGCCCCTTCCTGAGAACAGGGCCCAATCAGCCCCAGCATTTT
. | . | TRBJ1-4 | TRBV15 | CATSPQGQGTEKLFF | TGTGCCACCAGCCCCCAGGGGCAGGGAACTGAAAAACTGTTTTTT
. | . | TRBJ2-7 | TRBV9 | CASSRDTGPYEQYF | TGTGCCAGCAGCCGGGACACGGGTCCCTACGAGCAGTACTTC
. | once | TRBJ1-3 | TRBV28 | CASSGAAGSSGNTIYF | TGTGCCAGCAGTGGGGCCGCAGGTAGCTCTGGAAACACCATATATTTT
TRBD1 | . | TRBJ1-3 | TRBV9 | CASSVEQGAHTIYF | TGTGCCAGCAGCGTAGAACAGGGGGCGCATACCATATATTTT
. | . | TRBJ2-1 | TRBV11-3 | CASSLNPQDNEQFF | TGTGCCAGCAGCTTAAACCCCCAGGACAATGAGCAGTTCTTC
. | . | TRBJ1-4 | TRBV7-9 | CASSRLGLNEKLFF | TGTGCCAGCAGCCGCCTGGGGCTTAATGAAAAACTGTTTTTT
. | . | TRBJ1-3 | TRBV5-5 | CASSLGQGRLSGNTIYF | TGTGCCAGCAGCTTGGGCCAGGGGCGCTTATCTGGAAACACCATATATTTT
TRBD1 | . | TRBJ2-3 | TRBV6-1 | CASSVDREPSTDTQYF | TGTGCCAGCAGTGTTGACAGGGAACCTAGCACAGATACGCAGTATTTT
TRBD1 | . | TRBJ2-1 | TRBV6-5 | CASSYGDRGYNEQFF | TGTGCCAGCAGTTATGGTGACAGGGGTTACAATGAGCAGTTCTTC
. | . | TRBJ1-6 | TRBV9 | CASSDPKGGVLSPLHF | TGTGCCAGCAGCGACCCAAAGGGGGGGGTTCTTTCACCCCTCCACTTT
. | . | TRBJ2-5 | TRBV5-4 | CASSLGLVLPGVQETQYF | TGTGCCAGCAGCTTGGGGCTAGTACTACCCGGGGTACAAGAGACCCAGTACTTC
TRBD1 | . | TRBJ2-7 | TRBV29-1 | CSAGDRLYEQYF | TGCAGCGCAGGGGACAGGCTCTACGAGCAGTACTTC
. | . | TRBJ2-1 | TRBV7-2 | CASSLLGINEQFF | TGTGCCAGCAGCTTACTCGGGATCAATGAGCAGTTCTTC
. | few | TRBJ2-4 | TRBV10-3 | CAISVGEWDIQYF | TGTGCCATCAGTGTTGGAGAATGGGACATTCAGTACTTC
. | . | TRBJ2-3 | TRBV5-1 | CASSLVEWGTDTQYF | TGCGCCAGCAGCTTGGTGGAGTGGGGCACAGATACGCAGTATTTT
. | . | TRBJ2-6 | TRBV6-4 | CASSDSKHSGANVLTF | TGTGCCAGCAGTGACTCAAAGCACTCTGGGGCCAACGTCCTGACTTTC
TRBD1 | . | TRBJ1-6 | TRBV7-3 | CASSRDSHSPLHF | TGTGCCAGCAGCCGGGACAGTCATTCACCCCTCCACTTT
. | few | TRBJ2-1 | TRBV5-1 | CASSLDPGNYNEQFF | TGCGCCAGCAGCTTGGACCCGGGGAACTACAATGAGCAGTTCTTC
. | . | TRBJ2-7 | TRBV4-1 | CASSPMEGYEQYF | TGCGCCAGCAGCCCAATGGAGGGGTACGAGCAGTACTTC
TRBD2 | once | TRBJ2-1 | TRBV6-4 | CASSDSSSGGHNEQFF | TGTGCCAGCAGTGACTCTTCTAGCGGGGGGCACAATGAGCAGTTCTTC
. | . | TRBJ1-6 | TRBV19 | CASSMPVYSPLHF | TGTGCCAGTAGTATGCCAGTCTATTCACCCCTCCACTTT
. | . | TRBJ2-2 | TRBV4-1 | CASSQEAGAGTGELFF | TGCGCCAGCAGCCAAGAGGCGGGGGCGGGGACCGGGGAGCTGTTTTTT
. | . | TRBJ2-7 | TRBV30 | CAWSAGFRDEQYF | TGTGCCTGGAGTGCAGGGTTCCGGGACGAGCAGTACTTC
TRBD2 | . | TRBJ2-7 | TRBV27 | CASRRQRGAVYEQYF | TGTGCCAGCAGACGACAGCGGGGCGCCGTTTACGAGCAGTACTTC
TRBD1 | . | TRBJ2-7 | TRBV18 | CASSLGTAAYEQYF | TGTGCCAGCTCACTCGGGACAGCAGCTTACGAGCAGTACTTC
. | . | TRBJ1-1 | TRBV2 | CASTAGVNTEAFF | TGTGCCAGCACCGCAGGGGTGAACACTGAAGCTTTCTTT
TRBD1 | . | TRBJ1-6 | TRBV4-1 | CASSLWDDRDSPLHF | TGCGCCAGCAGCCTATGGGATGACAGGGATTCACCCCTCCACTTT
TRBD2 | . | TRBJ2-1 | TRBV4-1 | CASSRLAIGNEQFF | TGCGCCAGCTCTCGACTAGCAATTGGGAATGAGCAGTTCTTC
. | . | TRBJ2-5 | TRBV19 | CASSKRVGTLRETQYF | TGTGCCAGTAGTAAGCGCGTCGGGACTCTGCGAGAGACCCAGTACTTC
. | few | TRBJ1-2 | TRBV6-1 | CASSRDTQKGGYTF | TGTGCCAGCAGTCGGGACACCCAAAAGGGTGGCTACACCTTC
TRBD2 | . | TRBJ2-1 | TRBV30 | CAWDSGDPVNEQFF | TGTGCCTGGGACAGCGGGGACCCCGTCAATGAGCAGTTCTTC
TRBD2 | . | TRBJ2-1 | TRBV28 | CASSHRGLAGYNEQFF | TGTGCCAGCAGTCACCGGGGACTAGCGGGTTACAATGAGCAGTTCTTC
. | . | TRBJ2-2 | TRBV29-1 | CSVGGLMNTGELFF | TGCAGCGTTGGAGGACTGATGAACACCGGGGAGCTGTTTTTT
. | . | TRBJ2-1 | TRBV7-8 | CASSLSAYNEQFF | TGTGCCAGCAGCTTATCAGCCTACAATGAGCAGTTCTTC
TRBD2 | . | TRBJ2-5 | TRBV5-1 | CASRRGQETQYF | TGCGCCAGCCGGCGGGGGCAAGAGACCCAGTACTTC
TRBD2 | . | TRBJ2-6 | TRBV7-2 | CASSPAGGPGANVLTF | TGTGCCAGCAGTCCCGCGGGGGGCCCTGGGGCCAACGTCCTGACTTTC
. | . | TRBJ2-4 | TRBV28 | CASSGGGRIQYF | TGTGCCAGCAGTGGGGGGGGCCGGATTCAGTACTTC
. | few | TRBJ2-7 | TRBV7-9 | CSSSFPDSYEQYF | TGTTCCAGCAGCTTCCCAGACTCCTACGAGCAGTACTTC
. | few | TRBJ1-1 | TRBV6-1 | CASSGGEVTEAFF | TGTGCCAGCAGTGGGGGGGAGGTCACTGAAGCTTTCTTT
TRBD2 | . | TRBJ2-1 | TRBV7-9 | CASSLAPVFGRGGYNEQFF | TGTGCCAGCAGCTTAGCGCCGGTCTTCGGGCGGGGGGGTTACAATGAGCAGTTCTTC
. | . | TRBJ2-3 | TRBV7-2 | CASSLGGESTDTQYF | TGTGCCAGCAGCTTAGGAGGAGAGAGCACAGATACGCAGTATTTT
TRBD1 | . | TRBJ1-5 | TRBV28 | CASSLFPTGWDNQPQHF | TGTGCCAGCAGTTTATTCCCGACAGGGTGGGATAATCAGCCCCAGCATTTT
. | few | TRBJ2-3 | TRBV2 | CASSRGADTQYF | TGTGCCAGCAGCCGCGGGGCAGATACGCAGTATTTT
TRBD1 | . | TRBJ1-3 | TRBV11-2 | CASSLVQGRNTIYF | TGTGCCAGCAGCTTAGTACAGGGGAGAAACACCATATATTTT
. | . | TRBJ1-5 | TRBV18 | CASSPYRARSNQPQHF | TGTGCCAGCTCCCCTTACAGGGCCCGTAGCAATCAGCCCCAGCATTTT
TRBD2 | . | TRBJ2-1 | TRBV14 | CASSPLVGTRDYNEQFF | TGTGCCAGCAGCCCGTTGGTCGGGACTAGGGACTACAATGAGCAGTTCTTC
TRBD2 | . | TRBJ2-1 | TRBV19 | CASRSSGSSYNEQFF | TGTGCCAGTAGGTCTAGCGGGAGCTCCTACAATGAGCAGTTCTTC
TRBD1 | . | TRBJ1-5 | TRBV9 | CASSVGQGDQPQHF | TGTGCCAGCAGCGTAGGGCAGGGGGATCAGCCCCAGCATTTT
TRBD2 | . | TRBJ2-5 | TRBV27 | CASKNSRTSGETQYF | TGTGCCAGCAAGAACTCCAGGACTAGCGGGGAGACCCAGTACTTC
. | . | TRBJ2-7 | TRBV19 | CASSIAGEQYF | TGTGCCAGTAGTATAGCGGGCGAGCAGTACTTC
. | . | TRBJ2-7 | TRBV25-1 | CASSPGPSYEQYF | TGTGCCAGCAGTCCAGGGCCCTCCTACGAGCAGTACTTC
. | . | TRBJ2-1 | TRBV5-6 | CASSIGGGDEQFF | TGTGCCAGCAGCATAGGAGGAGGCGATGAGCAGTTCTTC
. | . | TRBJ2-2 | TRBV28 | CASSTLGAGTGELFF | TGTGCCAGCAGTACCCTAGGGGCGGGAACCGGGGAGCTGTTTTTT